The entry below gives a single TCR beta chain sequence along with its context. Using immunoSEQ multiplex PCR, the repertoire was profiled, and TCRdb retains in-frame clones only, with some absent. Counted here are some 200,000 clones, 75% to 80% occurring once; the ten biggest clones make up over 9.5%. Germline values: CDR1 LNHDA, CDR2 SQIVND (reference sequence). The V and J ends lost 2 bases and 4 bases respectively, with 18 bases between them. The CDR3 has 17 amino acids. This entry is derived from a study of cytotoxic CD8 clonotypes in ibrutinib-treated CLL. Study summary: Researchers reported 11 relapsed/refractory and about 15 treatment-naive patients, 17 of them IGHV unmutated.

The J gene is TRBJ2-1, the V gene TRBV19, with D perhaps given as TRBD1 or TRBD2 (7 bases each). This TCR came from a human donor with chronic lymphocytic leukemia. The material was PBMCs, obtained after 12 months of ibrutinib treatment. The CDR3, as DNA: TGTGCCAGTAGTATATATGGGGGGGACAGCCGATACAATGAGCAGTTCTTC. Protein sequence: CASSIYGGDSRYNEQFF.